One sample yielded the 9 T cell receptor beta chains listed below, sequenced in a study of lymphopenia after photon versus proton radiotherapy (dated by TCRdb to the late 2010s). Library generation was performed with the immunoSEQ multiplex PCR assay. This is the immuneACCESS table as TCRdb keeps it, with only in-frame sequences that have V and J called. A part of the clones is gone; compared with another copy, unresolved V genes explain less than half, and the rest is unexplained. This sample comprises approximately 47,000 clones, over 75% of them detected only once. The ten largest clones capture approximately 2% of the sample. Sequenced here: peripheral blood, sampled from a patient treated with photon-based radiotherapy. Source of these receptors: a man aged 35 to 55 with gastric cancer.

CDR3 sequence: CASSLRQGGNSPLHF. The CDR3 bases are TGCGCCAGCAGCTTACGTCAGGGTGGCAATTCACCCCTCCACTTT. The chain links TRBV5-1 to TRBJ1-6, with a weak D call TRBD1 (5 bases). V was pared by 2 bases and J by 7 bases, with 13 bases between. The CDR3 is 15 amino acids. The germline V gene has CDR1 SGHRS and CDR2 YFSETQ.

This clone was detected only a few times. The rearrangement joins TRBV18 to TRBJ1-2, with unresolved D. This CDR3 comprises 14 residues. Germline V CDR1 and CDR2: KGHSH, LQKENI. Trimming pared 2 bases from V and 0 bases from J, leaving 7 bases between. In nucleotides, the CDR3 is TGTGCCAGCTCACCAGGATATTCTAACTATGGCTACACCTTC. Protein sequence: CASSPGYSNYGYTF.

This sequence joins TRBV13 and TRBJ2-7, with 10 bases fitting TRBD1. The V segment lost 5 bases and the J segment 4 bases; nucleotides outside the gene matches: 14. The CDR3 totals 17 residues. The germline V gene encodes CDR1 PRHDT and CDR2 FYEKMQ (reference sequence). Here the CDR3 DNA reads TGTGCCAGCAGCGTTAGGGGGGACAGGGGTACAATGTACGAGCAGTACTTC. Translation gives CASSVRGDRGTMYEQYF.

The chain has TRBV6-5 and TRBJ2-7, with D perhaps TRBD1 (6 bases). The CDR3 has 16 amino acids. V dropped 0 bases and J dropped 3 bases, with 15 bases sitting between them. Looked up from germline, CDR1 is MNHEY and CDR2 is SVGAGI. The CDR3 protein is CASSYSDRSSFYEQYF. CDR3 nucleotide sequence: TGTGCCAGCAGTTACTCTGACAGGTCTAGCTTCTACGAGCAGTACTTC.

The rearrangement joins TRBV6-5 to TRBJ1-1; weak D call: TRBD1 (5 bases). The CDR3 is 15 residues long. The V end lost 0 bases, the J end lost 2 bases, and 10 bases lay between the germline ends. Germline assignment: CDR1 MNHEY and CDR2 SVGAGI. CDR3 nucleotide sequence: TGTGCCAGCAGTTACTCGGGGGTTCCCAACACTGAAGCTTTCTTT. It yields the protein CASSYSGVPNTEAFF.

J is TRBJ1-2 and V is TRBV6-5; D possibly corresponds to TRBD1 (6 bases). This CDR3 is built from 13 residues. V lost 5 bases and J 3 bases, leaving 10 bases between the germline ends. The germline V gene encodes CDR1 MNHEY and CDR2 SVGAGI. CDR3 loop: CASSRGGHYGYTF. The CDR3, as DNA: TGTGCCAGCAGTCGGGGGGGCCACTATGGCTACACCTTC.

The V gene is TRBV2, the J gene TRBJ1-5; perhaps TRBD1 as D (6 bases). Germline values: CDR1 SNHLY, CDR2 FYNNEI. V was shortened by 7 bases and J by 3 bases, with 10 bases between the two germline ends. The length of the CDR3 is 13 residues. Here the CDR3 DNA reads TGTGCCAGCACCGGACAGCTCAATCAGCCCCAGCATTTT. It encodes CASTGQLNQPQHF.

The rearrangement joins TRBV7-2 to TRBJ2-1; 7 positions match TRBD2. The CDR3 sequence is 14 residues long. Germline trimming cut 7 bases from V and 9 bases from J; bases unmatched to any gene: 12. Germline assignment: CDR1 SGHTA and CDR2 FQGNSA. This CDR3 reads CASTVPTSRAEQFF. The CDR3 nucleotides read TGTGCCAGCACCGTACCGACTAGCAGGGCTGAGCAGTTCTTC.

Here the CDR3 DNA reads TGTGCCATCAGTGCGAGGACAGGGTCGGATGAGCAGTTCTTC. Amino acid sequence: CAISARTGSDEQFF. The V and J genes are TRBV10-3 and TRBJ2-1; 8 bases are a match to TRBD1. V lost 4 bases to trimming and J lost 8 bases; unmatched junction nucleotides: 7. Germline lookup yields CDR1 ENHRY and CDR2 SYGVKD. CDR3 length equals 14 residues.